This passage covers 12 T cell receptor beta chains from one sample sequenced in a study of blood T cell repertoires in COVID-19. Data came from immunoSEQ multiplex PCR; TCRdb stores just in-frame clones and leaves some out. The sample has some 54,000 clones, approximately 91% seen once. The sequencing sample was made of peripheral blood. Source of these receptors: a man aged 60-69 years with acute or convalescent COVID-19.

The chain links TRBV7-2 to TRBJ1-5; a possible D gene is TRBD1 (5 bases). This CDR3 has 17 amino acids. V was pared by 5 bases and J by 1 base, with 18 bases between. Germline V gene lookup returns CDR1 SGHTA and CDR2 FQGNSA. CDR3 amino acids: CASSPQGRRGSNQPQHF. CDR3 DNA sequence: TGTGCCAGCAGCCCTCAAGGGCGGCGGGGGAGCAATCAGCCCCAGCATTTT.

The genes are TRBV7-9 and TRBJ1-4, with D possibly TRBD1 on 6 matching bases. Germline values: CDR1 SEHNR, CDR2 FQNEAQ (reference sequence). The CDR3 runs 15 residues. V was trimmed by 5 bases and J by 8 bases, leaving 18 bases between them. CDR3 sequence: CASSTNRVQLEKLFF. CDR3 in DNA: TGTGCCAGCAGCACAAACAGGGTACAGCTGGAAAAACTGTTTTTT.

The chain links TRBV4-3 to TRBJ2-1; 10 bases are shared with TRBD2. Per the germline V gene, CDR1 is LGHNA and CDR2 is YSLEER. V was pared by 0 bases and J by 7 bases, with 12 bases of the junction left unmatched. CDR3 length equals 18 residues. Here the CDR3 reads CASSQDLASGSGWNEQFF. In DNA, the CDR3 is TGCGCCAGCAGCCAAGATCTGGCTAGCGGGAGTGGATGGAATGAGCAGTTCTTC.

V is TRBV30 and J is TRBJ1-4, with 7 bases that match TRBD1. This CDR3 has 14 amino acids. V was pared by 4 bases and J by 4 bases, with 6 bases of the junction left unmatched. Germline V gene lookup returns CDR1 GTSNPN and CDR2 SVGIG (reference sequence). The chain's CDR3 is CAWTPDRFNEKLFF. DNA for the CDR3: TGTGCCTGGACCCCGGACAGGTTTAATGAAAAACTGTTTTTT.

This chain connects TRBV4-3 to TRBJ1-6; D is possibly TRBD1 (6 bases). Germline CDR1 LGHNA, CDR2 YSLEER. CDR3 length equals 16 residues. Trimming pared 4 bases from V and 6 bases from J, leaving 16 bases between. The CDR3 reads CASSPLVGARNSPLHF. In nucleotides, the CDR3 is TGCGCCAGCAGCCCTCTGGTGGGGGCGCGTAATTCACCCCTCCACTTT.

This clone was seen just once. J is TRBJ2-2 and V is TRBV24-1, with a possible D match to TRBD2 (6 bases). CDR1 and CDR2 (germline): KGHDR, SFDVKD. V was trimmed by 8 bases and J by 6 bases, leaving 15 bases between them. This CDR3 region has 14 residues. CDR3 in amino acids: CATTDGLTPGELFF. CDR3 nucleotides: TGTGCCACCACCGACGGACTAACGCCCGGGGAGCTGTTTTTT.

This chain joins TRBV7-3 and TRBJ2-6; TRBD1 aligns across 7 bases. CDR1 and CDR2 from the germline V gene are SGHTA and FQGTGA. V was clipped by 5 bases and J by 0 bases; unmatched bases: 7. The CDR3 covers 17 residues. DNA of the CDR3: TGTGCCAGCAGCCCCGGGACAGTCAGCTCTGGGGCCAACGTCCTGACTTTC. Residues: CASSPGTVSSGANVLTF.

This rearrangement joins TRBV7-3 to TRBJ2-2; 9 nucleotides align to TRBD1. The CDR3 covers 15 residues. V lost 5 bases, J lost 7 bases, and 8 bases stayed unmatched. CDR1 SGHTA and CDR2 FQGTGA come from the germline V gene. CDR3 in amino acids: CASSPRTGEGGELFF. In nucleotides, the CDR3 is TGTGCCAGCAGCCCACGGACAGGGGAGGGCGGGGAGCTGTTTTTT.

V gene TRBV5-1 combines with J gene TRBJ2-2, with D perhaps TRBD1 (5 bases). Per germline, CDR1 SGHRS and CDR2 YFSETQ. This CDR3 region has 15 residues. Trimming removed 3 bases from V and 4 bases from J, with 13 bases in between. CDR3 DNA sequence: TGCGCCAGCAGCTACGACAGCCCAGCCACCGGGGAGCTGTTTTTT. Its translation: CASSYDSPATGELFF.

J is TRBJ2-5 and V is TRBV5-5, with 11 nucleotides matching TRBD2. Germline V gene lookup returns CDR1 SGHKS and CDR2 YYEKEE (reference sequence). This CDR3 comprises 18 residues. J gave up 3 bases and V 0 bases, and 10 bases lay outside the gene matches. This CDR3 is CASSLEILLAGVEETQYF. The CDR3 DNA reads TGTGCCAGCAGCTTGGAGATATTACTAGCGGGAGTCGAAGAGACCCAGTACTTC.

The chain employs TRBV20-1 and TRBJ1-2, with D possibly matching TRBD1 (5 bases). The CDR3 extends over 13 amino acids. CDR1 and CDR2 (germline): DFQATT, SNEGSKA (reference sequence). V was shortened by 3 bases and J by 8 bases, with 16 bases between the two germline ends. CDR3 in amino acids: CSASNRSAGGYTF. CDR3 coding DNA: TGCAGTGCTAGTAACAGGTCGGCTGGAGGCTACACCTTC.

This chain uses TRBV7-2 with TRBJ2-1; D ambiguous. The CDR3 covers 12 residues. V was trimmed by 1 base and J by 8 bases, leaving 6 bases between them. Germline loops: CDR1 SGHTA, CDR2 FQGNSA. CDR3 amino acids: CASSLGPYEQFF. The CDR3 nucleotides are TGTGCCAGCAGCTTAGGGCCTTATGAGCAGTTCTTC.